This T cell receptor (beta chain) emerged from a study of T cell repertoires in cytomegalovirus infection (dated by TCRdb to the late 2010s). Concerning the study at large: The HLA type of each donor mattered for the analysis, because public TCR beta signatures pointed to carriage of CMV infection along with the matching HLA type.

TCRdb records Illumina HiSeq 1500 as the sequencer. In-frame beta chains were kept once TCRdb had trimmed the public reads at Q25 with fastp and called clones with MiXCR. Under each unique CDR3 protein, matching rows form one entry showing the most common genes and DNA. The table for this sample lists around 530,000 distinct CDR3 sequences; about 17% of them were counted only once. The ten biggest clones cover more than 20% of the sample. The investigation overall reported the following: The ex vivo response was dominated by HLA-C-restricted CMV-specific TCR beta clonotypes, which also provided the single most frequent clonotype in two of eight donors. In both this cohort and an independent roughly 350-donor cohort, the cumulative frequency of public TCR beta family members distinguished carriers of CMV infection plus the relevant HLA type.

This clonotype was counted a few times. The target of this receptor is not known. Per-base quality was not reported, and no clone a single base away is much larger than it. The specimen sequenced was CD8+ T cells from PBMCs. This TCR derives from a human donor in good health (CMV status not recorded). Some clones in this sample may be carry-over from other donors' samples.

The CDR3 corresponds to CASSLQGPQRTEAFF. The DNA sequence is given as TGTGCCAGCAGCTTACAAGGGCCCCAGAGGACTGAAGCTTTCTTT. Recombination connected TRBV7-3 to TRBJ1-1, with the D gene too uncertain to name. CDR1 and CDR2 were assigned from the germline V gene as SGHTA and FQGTGA. Counted from cysteine to phenylalanine, this CDR3 has 15 amino acids. Of all the DNA, just the CDR3 is kept, 45 bases in frame from base 1. V drops 2 bases and J drops 5 bases, leaving 15 bases in between.